What follows are 28 T cell receptor beta chains derived from one specimen sequenced in a study of T cell responses to AZD1222 COVID-19 vaccine. TCRdb's copy holds only in-frame clones and misses some; the assay was immunoSEQ multiplex PCR. The data show 130,000 to 150,000 clones, around 91% seen once. The sequencing here drew on peripheral blood, taken on day 0 of AZD1222 vaccination. The receptor source for this set is an adult in good health.

This clone was counted a single time. V gene TRBV7-8 combines with J gene TRBJ2-5, with D perhaps matching TRBD1 (6 bases). This CDR3 contains 15 residues. V gave up 1 base and J gave up 1 base, with 10 bases separating them. Germline V gene data show CDR1 as SGHVS and CDR2 as FQNEAQ. CDR3 sequence reads: CASSLVQGRQETQYF. In DNA form, the CDR3 reads TGTGCCAGCAGCTTAGTACAGGGCCGCCAAGAGACCCAGTACTTC.

This clone showed up just once. This chain connects TRBV11-1 to TRBJ2-3; 10 bases are shared with TRBD1. CDR3 length: 16 amino acids. The ends lost 5 bases at V and 4 bases at J; junction bases unmatched: 9. Germline V gives CDR1 SGHAT, CDR2 FQDESV (reference sequence). The CDR3 bases are TGTGCCAGCAGCCCAGCCGGGACAGGGGCTCCAGATACGCAGTATTTT. Residues: CASSPAGTGAPDTQYF. The full variable domain, its missing parts supplied by reference TRBV11-1 and TRBJ2-3, is EAEVAQSPRYKITEKSQAVAFWCDPISGHATLYWYRQILGQGPELLVQFQDESVVDDSQLPKDRFSAERLKGVDSTLKIQPAELGDSAMYLCASSPAGTGAPDTQYFGPGTRLTVL.

A single count supports this clone. The V gene is TRBV12-3 or TRBV12-4, the J gene TRBJ1-2; TRBD1 matches at 7 bases. The J segment lost 4 bases and the V segment lost 2 bases, leaving 1 base of the junction unmatched. The CDR3 covers 13 residues. This chain's CDR3 is CASSLQGGYGYTF. Here the CDR3 DNA reads TGTGCCAGCAGTTTACAGGGGGGCTATGGCTACACCTTC.

The gene calls are TRBV25-1 and TRBJ1-3; D not certain. The germline gives CDR1 MGHDK, CDR2 SYGVNS. CDR3 length: 13 residues. Between the trimmed V and J ends, which lost 8 bases and 0 bases, there was a span of 8 bases. CDR3 protein: CASRDFSGNTIYF. In nucleotides, the CDR3 is TGTGCCAGCCGGGATTTCTCTGGAAACACCATATATTTT.

In DNA form, the CDR3 reads TGTGCCAGCTCACCACGCCTGCGCGGAACCTACGAGCAGTACTTC. Protein product: CASSPRLRGTYEQYF. J is TRBJ2-7 and V is TRBV18; no firm D call. The V and J ends lost 1 base and 2 bases respectively, with 12 bases between them. This CDR3 spans 15 amino acids. The germline CDR1 and CDR2 sequences are KGHSH and LQKENI.

The J gene is TRBJ2-5, the V gene TRBV27; D might be TRBD1 (6 bases). The CDR3 is 14 residues long. Looked up from germline, CDR1 is MNHEY and CDR2 is SMNVEV (reference sequence). V lost 3 bases and J lost 4, with 12 bases in between. For the CDR3, the DNA is TGTGCCAGCAGTTTTGACAGGTGGGGAGAGACCCAGTACTTC. Its protein is CASSFDRWGETQYF.

The chain recombines TRBV4-2 with TRBJ2-2, with 8 bases that match TRBD1. CDR3 length: 16 residues. CDR1 is LGHNA and CDR2 is YNFKEQ in the germline V gene. Trimming took 4 bases from V and 6 from J; bases not matched to a gene: 10. CDR3 loop: CASSPRTGFQAGELFF. The CDR3 nucleotides read TGTGCCAGCAGCCCTCGGACAGGGTTTCAAGCCGGGGAGCTGTTTTTT.

The chain links TRBV19 to TRBJ1-1; maybe TRBD1 (6 bases). Germline CDR1 and CDR2: LNHDA and SQIVND (reference sequence). This CDR3 has 12 amino acids. Trimming shortened V by 3 bases and J by 6 bases, and 8 bases separated the two germline ends. CDR3 region: CASSMGGPEAFF. The DNA of the CDR3 is TGTGCCAGTAGTATGGGGGGCCCTGAAGCTTTCTTT.

The chain joins TRBV10-3 to TRBJ1-2; the D gene is possibly TRBD1 (6 bases). The CDR3 loop spans 15 amino acids. The germline V gene has CDR1 ENHRY and CDR2 SYGVKD. V dropped 4 bases and J dropped 2 bases, with 14 bases sitting between them. The CDR3 region has the DNA TGTGCCATCAGTGGGCGGGACAAGGCAAACTATGGCTACACCTTC. This gives the protein CAISGRDKANYGYTF.

This rearrangement joins TRBV9 to TRBJ2-3, with D possibly TRBD2 on 6 matching bases. The CDR3 runs 18 residues. CDR1 is SGDLS and CDR2 is YYNGEE in the germline V gene. With 0 bases removed from V and 0 bases from J, the gap between germline ends came to 17 bases. The CDR3 here is CASSVEEGSSSSTDTQYF. As DNA, the CDR3 is TGTGCCAGCAGCGTAGAGGAGGGGTCCAGCTCTAGCACAGATACGCAGTATTTT.

To note about this clone: Other DNA sequences within the sample encode an identical CDR3. The V and J genes are TRBV15 and TRBJ2-1; 7 nucleotides align to TRBD2. From germline, CDR1 is LNHNV and CDR2 YYDKDF (reference sequence). J was trimmed by 10 bases and V by 0 bases; bases with no gene match: 6. CDR3 size: 14 residues. The CDR3 spells CATSRDGLADEQFF. The CDR3 DNA sequence: TGTGCCACCAGCAGAGATGGGCTAGCGGACGAGCAGTTCTTC.

The chain recombines TRBV6-2 or TRBV6-3 with TRBJ2-7; 8 bases are shared with TRBD1. Germline CDR1 reads MNHEY; CDR2 reads SVGEGT. The CDR3 extends over 15 amino acids. The V and J ends lost 4 bases and 9 bases, in that order; junction bases with no gene match: 14. The CDR3 DNA reads TGTGCCAGCAGTTTACGGACAGGGCGGTCGTCGAGGCAGTACTTC. Residues: CASSLRTGRSSRQYF.

This clone was recorded a few times. The chain employs TRBV4-2 and TRBJ2-7; D remains unclear. The germline V and J ends were trimmed by 1 base and 2 bases, with 9 bases remaining between them. The CDR3 extends over 14 amino acids. Germline V lookup: CDR1 LGHNA, CDR2 YNFKEQ. The CDR3 DNA sequence: TGTGCCAGCAGCCAAGGAGCGATAACCTACGAGCAGTACTTC. Protein product: CASSQGAITYEQYF.

This chain connects TRBV7-2 to TRBJ2-4, with D unclear. Deletions cut 5 bases from V and 0 bases from J, with 17 bases between. This CDR3 has 17 amino acids. Looked up from germline, CDR1 is SGHTA and CDR2 is FQGNSA. The CDR3 DNA reads TGTGCCAGCAGCCTGGTTCTCAGGCTGCTAGCCAAAAACATTCAGTACTTC. It specifies CASSLVLRLLAKNIQYF.

The chain recombines TRBV27 with TRBJ2-7, with D possibly TRBD1 on 6 matching bases. Between the trimmed V and J ends, which lost 3 bases and 7 bases, there was a span of 10 bases. The length of the CDR3 is 12 residues. CDR1 and CDR2 (germline): MNHEY, SMNVEV (reference sequence). This chain's CDR3 is CASSFLQGEQYF. The CDR3 coding sequence is TGTGCCAGCAGTTTTTTACAGGGTGAGCAGTACTTC.

The chain combines TRBV6-1 with TRBJ2-1, with D maybe TRBD1 (7 bases). The CDR3 contains 19 residues. CDR1 MNHNS and CDR2 SASEGT come from the germline V gene. V lost 3 bases and J lost 3, with 24 bases in between. CDR3 sequence: CASSEYVGGRGSLYNEQFF. For the CDR3, the DNA is TGTGCCAGCAGTGAGTATGTCGGGGGCAGGGGGTCCCTCTACAATGAGCAGTTCTTC.

The chain is built from TRBV11-2 and TRBJ2-7; D not certain. CDR1 and CDR2 from the germline V gene are SGHAT and FQNNGV. The CDR3 has 13 amino acids. V lost 1 base, J lost 2 bases, and 6 bases lay in between. Here the CDR3 DNA reads TGTGCCAGCAGCTTAGCGGCTGCCTACGAGCAGTACTTC. Its translation is CASSLAAAYEQYF.

The chain employs TRBV10-1 and TRBJ2-5, with D tentatively TRBD2 (6 bases). The V end lost 11 bases, the J end lost 5 bases, and 21 bases lay between the germline ends. The CDR3 is made up of 14 amino acids. CDR1 WNHNN and CDR2 SYGVQD come from the germline V gene (reference sequence). DNA of the CDR3: TGCGCCGTACCAACAAGGGCTAGCGAGGAGACCCAGTACTTC. It specifies CAVPTRASEETQYF.

The chain recombines TRBV27 with TRBJ1-1, with 9 bases that match TRBD1. The CDR3 is made up of 13 amino acids. Germline V gives CDR1 MNHEY, CDR2 SMNVEV (reference sequence). V trimming: 6 bases; J trimming: 5 bases; junction bases outside the gene matches: 4. The CDR3 region has the DNA TGTGCCAGCAGCGTGACAGGGGGGACTGAAGCTTTCTTT. Its protein is CASSVTGGTEAFF.

This chain uses TRBV19 with TRBJ1-1, with D perhaps matching TRBD1 (6 bases). The germline CDR1 and CDR2 sequences are LNHDA and SQIVND (reference sequence). V was clipped by 5 bases and J by 5 bases, with 15 bases between them. The CDR3 spans 14 residues. This chain's CDR3 is CASSVQGRGTEAFF. The CDR3 DNA reads as TGTGCCAGTAGTGTACAGGGTCGGGGAACTGAAGCTTTCTTT. Full variable domain (rest looked up from reference TRBV19 and TRBJ1-1): DGGITQSPKYLFRKEGQNVTLSCEQNLNHDAMYWYRQDPGQGLRLIYYSQIVNDFQKGDIAEGYSVSREKKESFPLTVTSAQKNPTAFYLCASSVQGRGTEAFFGQGTRLTVV.

This clone was found once. The chain uses TRBV18 and TRBJ2-7, with a weak D call TRBD2 (6 bases). V gave up 1 base and J gave up 6 bases, with 13 bases separating them. The CDR3 has 14 residues. Looked up from germline, CDR1 is KGHSH and CDR2 is LQKENI. The CDR3 coding sequence is TGTGCCAGCTCACCACTTACTGGACTACGCGAGCAGTACTTC. This translates into CASSPLTGLREQYF.

This clone was found a few times. This sequence joins TRBV28 and TRBJ1-5; D is unclear. Looked up from germline, CDR1 is MDHEN and CDR2 is SYDVKM. CDR3 length: 15 residues. V gave up 5 bases and J gave up 6 bases, with 17 bases separating them. The CDR3 DNA sequence: TGTGCCAGCAGTCCCCCGACCGGGAAGGGTCAGCCCCAGCATTTT. Translated, it gives CASSPPTGKGQPQHF.

This clone was seen just once. The chain couples TRBV28 to TRBJ2-1; D is uncertain. V was pared by 4 bases and J by 1 base, with 8 bases between. The V gene's germline CDR1 is MDHEN and CDR2 SYDVKM. CDR3 length: 14 residues. The CDR3 DNA reads as TGTGCCAGCAGTTCGACGCGATCCTACAATGAGCAGTTCTTC. This codes for CASSSTRSYNEQFF. Full variable domain (rest looked up from reference TRBV28 and TRBJ2-1): DVKVTQSSRYLVKRTGEKVFLECVQDMDHENMFWYRQDPGLGLRLIYFSYDVKMKEKGDIPEGYSVSREKKERFSLILESASTNQTSMYLCASSSTRSYNEQFFGPGTRLTVL.

V usage is TRBV4-2 and J usage is TRBJ2-2, with D hard to call. This CDR3 spans 16 amino acids. Germline-derived CDR1 and CDR2 are LGHNA and YNFKEQ. The V end lost 4 bases, the J end lost 5 bases, and 17 bases lay between the germline ends. CDR3 loop: CASSPAASERTGELFF. For the CDR3, the DNA is TGTGCCAGCAGCCCGGCGGCTTCTGAAAGGACCGGGGAGCTGTTTTTT.

This sequence joins TRBV5-6 and TRBJ1-5, with 8 bases aligning to TRBD1. Germline V gene data show CDR1 as SGHDT and CDR2 as YYEEEE. Trimming cost V 2 bases and J 3 bases; bases outside gene matches: 4. The CDR3 consists of 15 residues. In DNA, the CDR3 is TGTGCCAGCAGCTTCGGGACAGGATTCAATCAGCCCCAGCATTTT. Translation: CASSFGTGFNQPQHF. Variable domain in full (rest from reference TRBV5-6 and TRBJ1-5): DAGVTQSPTHLIKTRGQQVTLRCSPKSGHDTVSWYQQALGQGPQFIFQYYEEEERQRGNFPDRFSGHQFPNYSSELNVNALLLGDSALYLCASSFGTGFNQPQHFGDGTRLSIL.

The rearrangement joins TRBV19 to TRBJ2-7; TRBD2 matches 11 bases. The ends lost 1 base at V and 2 bases at J; junction bases unmatched: 4. This CDR3 has 16 amino acids. Germline loops: CDR1 LNHDA, CDR2 SQIVND (reference sequence). CDR3 nucleotide sequence: TGTGCCAGTAGTATAGGCGGGACTAGCGGTCCCTACGAGCAGTACTTC. Its translation is CASSIGGTSGPYEQYF.

The rearrangement uses TRBV11-2 and TRBJ2-1; perhaps TRBD1 as D (5 bases). The CDR3 consists of 12 residues. Trimming took off 4 bases at V and 16 bases at J, with 17 bases between the two ends. The V gene's germline CDR1 is SGHAT and CDR2 FQNNGV. CDR3 amino acids: CASSSWGQPPFF. In DNA, the CDR3 is TGTGCCAGCAGCTCTTGGGGCCAGCCGCCTTTCTTC.

CDR3 protein: CASRRATGTAPYNEQFF. The CDR3 DNA sequence: TGTGCCAGCAGAAGAGCCACCGGGACAGCGCCGTACAATGAGCAGTTCTTC. This sequence joins TRBV5-8 and TRBJ2-1; TRBD1 matches 7 bases. The junction had 15 bases not matched to a gene; V was cut back by 5 bases and J by 4 bases. The CDR3 has 17 amino acids. Germline V gene data show CDR1 as SGHTS and CDR2 as YDEGEE.